The 26 T cell receptor beta chains presented below share a single source sample, sequenced in a study of cytomegalovirus exposure and HLA in healthy donors. Primers: 60 Vbeta forward and 13 Jbeta reverse. Produced via immunoSEQ multiplex PCR; TCRdb's table is partial and in-frame only. Of about 92,000 clones in the sample, around 82% are singletons; the top ten hold around 2%. The sequencing input was PBMCs. The receptors stem from a man between 18 and 29 years old in good health and CMV-seronegative.

By its share, this clone is medium-sized (0.01 to 0.1%). CDR3 nucleotide sequence: TGCGCCAGCAAGATACGGTCGAACACTGAAGCTTTCTTT. Amino acids: CASKIRSNTEAFF. The chain couples TRBV5-1 to TRBJ1-1; D not resolved. CDR1 is SGHRS, CDR2 YFSETQ, per germline. Trimming removed 6 bases at V and 1 base at J, with 10 bases between. This CDR3 comprises 13 residues. The complete variable domain, with remaining parts taken from reference TRBV5-1 and TRBJ1-1, reads KAGVTQTPRYLIKTRGQQVTLSCSPISGHRSVSWYQQTPGQGLQFLFEYFSETQRNKGNFPGRFSGRQFSNSRSEMNVSTLELGDSALYLCASKIRSNTEAFFGQGTRLTVV.

The rearrangement links TRBV5-1 to TRBJ1-3, with 9 bases that match TRBD1. In germline, CDR1 is SGHRS, CDR2 YFSETQ. J lost 0 bases, V lost 4 bases, and 8 bases had no gene match. This CDR3 is 17 amino acids long. The CDR3 region is CASSDDRGGFSGNTIYF. The CDR3 nucleotides are TGCGCCAGCAGCGACGACAGGGGGGGATTCTCTGGAAACACCATATATTTT.

This chain joins TRBV9 and TRBJ2-3, with 10 bases matching TRBD2. Per germline, CDR1 SGDLS and CDR2 YYNGEE. The length of the CDR3 is 20 residues. J was trimmed by 5 bases and V by 3 bases; bases with no gene match: 21. CDR3 bases: TGTGCCAGCAGCGAGAAACCAGGACGCGGAGGGACTAGCGTGGGAGATACGCAGTATTTT. Translated: CASSEKPGRGGTSVGDTQYF.

This clone was picked up one time. This rearrangement joins TRBV11-2 to TRBJ2-5, with D perhaps matching TRBD2 (6 bases). This CDR3 is built from 17 residues. Germline V CDR1 and CDR2: SGHAT, FQNNGV. Trimming removed 1 base from V and 5 bases from J, with 20 bases in between. The DNA of the CDR3 is TGTGCCAGCAGCTTAGTCGTTGGTTTGGGGGGATTGGAGACCCAGTACTTC. Its translation is CASSLVVGLGGLETQYF.

This chain connects TRBV5-1 to TRBJ2-1; 8 bases map to TRBD1. The ends lost 4 bases at V and 8 bases at J; junction bases unmatched: 14. This CDR3 is 16 amino acids long. The germline CDR1 and CDR2 sequences are SGHRS and YFSETQ. CDR3 bases: TGCGCCAGCAGCCCAGCGGTCTGGACAGGGCACGATGAGCAGTTCTTC. Protein: CASSPAVWTGHDEQFF.

The chain joins TRBV27 to TRBJ2-7; no definite D call. The CDR3 length is 14 residues. The germline V and J ends were trimmed by 2 bases and 7 bases, with 15 bases remaining between them. CDR1 and CDR2 (germline): MNHEY, SMNVEV (reference sequence). CDR3 in amino acids: CASSLRSLVREQYF. Here the CDR3 DNA reads TGTGCCAGCAGTTTAAGGAGCCTAGTTCGGGAGCAGTACTTC.

The rearrangement uses TRBV6-5 and TRBJ1-5; 8 nucleotides agree with TRBD1. The germline V gene encodes CDR1 MNHEY and CDR2 SVGAGI. The CDR3 has 15 amino acids. The ends lost 6 bases at V and 3 bases at J; junction bases unmatched: 7. The DNA of the CDR3 is TGTGCCAGCAGACCGGGACAGGTGAACAATCAGCCCCAGCATTTT. Translation gives CASRPGQVNNQPQHF.

This sequence joins TRBV11-2 and TRBJ1-2, with D maybe TRBD1 (5 bases). Trimming pared 0 bases from V and 4 bases from J, leaving 9 bases between. This CDR3 spans 14 amino acids. Per the germline V gene, CDR1 is SGHAT and CDR2 is FQNNGV. Written as DNA, the CDR3 is TGTGCCAGCAGCTTAGACAGGGTTAGCTATGGCTACACCTTC. Protein sequence: CASSLDRVSYGYTF.

The rearrangement uses TRBV5-6 and TRBJ2-1, with D possibly TRBD2 on 6 matching bases. The ends were cut back, 4 bases at V and 9 bases at J, with 14 bases in the middle. The germline V gene encodes CDR1 SGHDT and CDR2 YYEEEE. The CDR3 covers 13 residues. The CDR3 DNA sequence: TGTGCCAGCAGCACAGCGGGTTCCACTGAGCAGTTCTTC. This sequence encodes CASSTAGSTEQFF.

This clone was seen a handful of times. The CDR3 sequence is CATSRDWAGGNEQFF. In DNA, the CDR3 is TGTGCCACCAGCAGAGATTGGGCAGGGGGCAATGAGCAGTTCTTC. This chain connects TRBV15 to TRBJ2-1; 7 bases are a match to TRBD1. This CDR3 has 15 residues. V gave up 0 bases and J gave up 6 bases; unmatched junction bases: 5. The germline CDR1 and CDR2 sequences are LNHNV and YYDKDF (reference sequence).

V and J are TRBV9 and TRBJ1-5, with unresolved D. Trimming took off 1 base at V and 6 bases at J, with 8 bases between the two ends. Germline CDR1 reads SGDLS; CDR2 reads YYNGEE. This CDR3 comprises 13 residues. The CDR3 spells CASSVTSPQPQHF. CDR3 nucleotide sequence: TGTGCCAGCAGCGTAACCAGTCCTCAGCCCCAGCATTTT. The full variable domain, rest sourced from reference TRBV9 and TRBJ1-5, is DSGVTQTPKHLITATGQRVTLRCSPRSGDLSVYWYQQSLDQGLQFLIQYYNGEERAKGNILERFSAQQFPDLHSELNLSSLELGDSALYFCASSVTSPQPQHFGDGTRLSIL.

The rearrangement uses TRBV5-4 and TRBJ1-2; TRBD1 matches 10 bases. Germline V lookup: CDR1 SGHNT, CDR2 YYREEE (reference sequence). The CDR3 consists of 15 residues. Losses at the gene ends were 4 bases for V and 8 bases for J; bases not matched to a gene: 11. The CDR3 DNA follows: TGTGCCAGCAGCCTGGGGGACAGGGGATGGATCGGCTACACCTTC. This translates into CASSLGDRGWIGYTF. Supplemented by reference TRBV5-4 and TRBJ1-2, the full variable domain reads ETGVTQSPTHLIKTRGQQVTLRCSSQSGHNTVSWYQQALGQGPQFIFQYYREEENGRGNFPPRFSGLQFPNYSSELNVNALELDDSALYLCASSLGDRGWIGYTFGSGTRLTVV.

The chain carries TRBV12-5 and TRBJ2-7; 7 nucleotides align to TRBD2. After removal of 1 base from V and 3 bases from J, the junction contained 3 bases not matched to a gene. From germline, CDR1 is LGHNT and CDR2 FRNRAP. The CDR3 spans 14 residues. The CDR3 DNA sequence: TGTGCTAGTGGTTTGGGCGGGAGTTTCTACGAGCAGTACTTC. It codes for CASGLGGSFYEQYF.

The rearrangement joins TRBV10-1 to TRBJ1-2; 12 nucleotides match TRBD1. The CDR3 covers 15 residues. V gave up 6 bases and J gave up 3 bases; unmatched junction bases: 5. CDR1 and CDR2 from the germline V gene are WNHNN and SYGVQD (reference sequence). The chain's CDR3 is CASSAGQGADYGYTF. DNA for the CDR3: TGCGCCAGCAGCGCGGGACAGGGGGCAGACTATGGCTACACCTTC.

The rearrangement uses TRBV7-8 and TRBJ2-7; D is perhaps TRBD2 (7 bases). Trimming took 5 bases from V and 1 from J, leaving 12 bases between them. Germline V lookup: CDR1 SGHVS, CDR2 FQNEAQ. The CDR3 is 14 amino acids. CDR3 bases: TGTGCCAGCAGCCCCCGGGGGGCTTCCTACGAGCAGTACTTC. It yields the protein CASSPRGASYEQYF.

The chain combines TRBV9 with TRBJ2-3; D ambiguous. Germline lookup yields CDR1 SGDLS and CDR2 YYNGEE. The V and J ends lost 7 bases and 5 bases respectively, with 14 bases between them. The CDR3 extends over 13 amino acids. The CDR3 loop reads CASGDLREDTQYF. The DNA of the CDR3 is TGTGCCAGCGGAGATCTCAGAGAAGATACGCAGTATTTT.

The chain joins TRBV2 to TRBJ1-2; D is undetermined. Deletions cut 8 bases from V and 4 bases from J, with 23 bases between. Germline values: CDR1 SNHLY, CDR2 FYNNEI. The CDR3 sequence is 16 residues long. CDR3 DNA sequence: TGTGCCAGCTCCACCCGGGCGGCCTTGGGAGGCTATGGCTACACCTTC. Its protein product is CASSTRAALGGYGYTF.

This chain uses TRBV13 with TRBJ2-7; D gene unclear. V shed 4 bases and J shed 0 bases, with 10 bases lying between them. CDR1 and CDR2 from the germline V gene are PRHDT and FYEKMQ (reference sequence). The CDR3 sequence is 14 residues long. The CDR3 reads CASSSGTYSYEQYF. The CDR3 nucleotides read TGTGCCAGCAGCTCAGGAACATACTCCTACGAGCAGTACTTC.

The chain has TRBV6-4 and TRBJ2-2; D is unresolved. The V end was cut by 3 bases, the J end by 4 bases, with 6 bases between. The CDR3 consists of 13 residues. From germline, CDR1 is MRHNA and CDR2 SNTAGT. The CDR3 sequence is CASSESVTGELFF. DNA for the CDR3: TGTGCCAGCAGTGAAAGCGTCACCGGGGAGCTGTTTTTT.

The rearrangement links TRBV30 to TRBJ1-5; D is perhaps TRBD1 (5 bases). The CDR3 covers 15 residues. The V end lost 2 bases, the J end lost 1 base, and 12 bases lay between the germline ends. The germline V gene encodes CDR1 GTSNPN and CDR2 SVGIG (reference sequence). CDR3 residues: CAWSKTATSNQPQHF. DNA for the CDR3: TGTGCCTGGAGTAAGACAGCGACGAGCAATCAGCCCCAGCATTTT.

The chain is built from TRBV6-5 and TRBJ1-1; D is unclear. V lost 2 bases and J 7 bases, leaving 14 bases between the germline ends. CDR3 length equals 14 residues. CDR1 is MNHEY, CDR2 SVGAGI, per germline. CDR3 sequence: CASSYVVSASEAFF. The DNA of the CDR3 is TGTGCCAGCAGTTACGTCGTGAGTGCGAGTGAAGCTTTCTTT.

The chain employs TRBV9 and TRBJ2-1; the D is unclear. The CDR3 extends over 13 amino acids. Germline CDR1 and CDR2: SGDLS and YYNGEE. V was clipped by 0 bases and J by 3 bases, with 4 bases between them. CDR3 sequence: CASSVDLYNEQFF. DNA of the CDR3: TGTGCCAGCAGCGTAGATCTCTACAATGAGCAGTTCTTC.

The chain is built from TRBV19 and TRBJ1-5; D is unresolved. The germline V and J ends were trimmed by 9 bases and 0 bases, with 15 bases remaining between them. Germline V gene sequence: CDR1 LNHDA, CDR2 SQIVND (reference sequence). This CDR3 contains 15 residues. CDR3 sequence reads: CASGGQVLSNQPQHF. The CDR3 nucleotides are TGTGCCAGCGGTGGGCAGGTCCTTAGCAATCAGCCCCAGCATTTT.

This chain joins TRBV6-5 and TRBJ2-3, with 7 nucleotides matching TRBD2. V lost 4 bases and J lost 2; bases outside the gene matches: 3. In germline, CDR1 is MNHEY, CDR2 SVGAGI. The length of the CDR3 is 14 residues. The CDR3 here is CASSSGGFTDTQYF. The CDR3 DNA follows: TGTGCCAGCAGTTCGGGGGGTTTCACAGATACGCAGTATTTT.

Of note for this clone: One junction end disagrees with the germline gene, perhaps due to a read error. The chain uses TRBV7-9 and TRBJ2-7; a weak D match, TRBD2 (5 bases). The CDR3 contains 12 residues. Germline lookup yields CDR1 SEHNR and CDR2 FQNEAQ (reference sequence). CDR3: CSSSSRVDEQYF. The CDR3 DNA sequence: TGTTCCAGCAGCTCGAGGGTGGACGAGCAGTACTTC.

The V call is TRBV6-5, the J call TRBJ1-1; D not certain. The CDR3 extends over 14 amino acids. Trimming took off 6 bases at V and 2 bases at J, with 13 bases between the two ends. Germline lookup yields CDR1 MNHEY and CDR2 SVGAGI. The CDR3 sequence: CASRKTILNTEAFF. The CDR3 DNA follows: TGTGCCAGCAGGAAGACGATACTAAACACTGAAGCTTTCTTT.